The 8 T cell receptor beta chains presented below share a single source sample, sequenced in a study of cytomegalovirus exposure and HLA in healthy donors. In the PCR, 60 Vbeta and 13 Jbeta primers were used. Method: immunoSEQ multiplex PCR; TCRdb's copy keeps in-frame clones and lacks some. In the table there are around 100,000 clones, over 65% of which are singletons. Sequencing was performed on PBMCs. The receptors were sampled from a middle-aged woman in good health and CMV-seropositive.

The chain employs TRBV28 and TRBJ1-3; TRBD1 agrees at 7 bases. This CDR3 has 15 residues. With 6 bases clipped from V and 1 base from J, the junction kept 6 bases outside the gene matches. Germline assignment: CDR1 MDHEN and CDR2 SYDVKM. CDR3 sequence: CASRPDRDSGNTIYF. The CDR3 nucleotides read TGTGCCAGCAGACCCGACAGGGATTCTGGAAACACCATATATTTT. The entire variable domain, with the rest obtained from reference TRBV28 and TRBJ1-3, is as follows: DVKVTQSSRYLVKRTGEKVFLECVQDMDHENMFWYRQDPGLGLRLIYFSYDVKMKEKGDIPEGYSVSREKKERFSLILESASTNQTSMYLCASRPDRDSGNTIYFGEGSWLTVV.

The rearrangement links TRBV19 to TRBJ2-7, with 8 bases matching TRBD1. The CDR3 has 15 residues. Germline CDR1 is LNHDA and CDR2 is SQIVND (reference sequence). The V gene end was trimmed by 6 bases and the J gene end by 2 bases; junction bases not matched to a gene: 9. The CDR3 DNA reads as TGTGCCAGTAGCCTTAAGGGACAGGACCCCTACGAGCAGTACTTC. This codes for CASSLKGQDPYEQYF.

This clone was seen only once. V gene TRBV27 combines with J gene TRBJ2-7, with 13 bases identical to TRBD2. V shed 7 bases, J shed 2 bases, and the junction held 5 bases outside the gene matches. Germline values: CDR1 MNHEY, CDR2 SMNVEV (reference sequence). The CDR3 extends over 15 amino acids. The CDR3 region has the DNA TGTGCCAGCAAGATACTAGCGGGAGGGCCCTACGAGCAGTACTTC. Its protein is CASKILAGGPYEQYF.

This clone was recorded only once. The V and J genes are TRBV29-1 and TRBJ2-1; 8 bases align to TRBD1. CDR1 is SQVTM and CDR2 is ANQGSEA in the germline V gene. This CDR3 region has 14 residues. Losses at the gene ends were 8 bases for V and 2 bases for J; bases not matched to a gene: 8. CDR3 residues: CSFRTGLTYNEQFF. CDR3 sequence (DNA): TGCAGCTTCAGGACAGGGTTGACCTACAATGAGCAGTTCTTC.

The gene calls are TRBV7-2 and TRBJ2-2; the match to TRBD2 covers 9 bases. Germline values: CDR1 SGHTA, CDR2 FQGNSA. The CDR3 runs 15 residues. The V segment lost 6 bases and the J segment 10 bases; nucleotides outside the gene matches: 12. CDR3 DNA: TGTGCCAGCAGAATAGCGGGAGTGCCAGAGGCGGAGCTGTTTTTT. Its translation: CASRIAGVPEAELFF. The variable domain in full, with the rest retrieved from reference TRBV7-2 and TRBJ2-2, is GAGVSQSPSNKVTEKGKDVELRCDPISGHTALYWYRQSLGQGLEFLIYFQGNSAPDKSGLPSDRFSAERTGGSVSTLTIQRTQQEDSAVYLCASRIAGVPEAELFFGEGSRLTVL.

The V and J genes are TRBV6-5 and TRBJ2-5, with a tentative D call TRBD2 (5 bases). Germline CDR1 reads MNHEY; CDR2 reads SVGAGI. V lost 5 bases, J lost 2 bases, and 12 bases lay in between. CDR3 size: 14 residues. CDR3 amino acids: CASSLTRKQETQYF. The CDR3 DNA reads TGTGCCAGCAGTCTCACTAGAAAACAAGAGACCCAGTACTTC.

The count of this clone is one. This chain uses TRBV5-1 with TRBJ2-5, with 14 bases matching TRBD2. This CDR3 comprises 18 residues. The germline CDR1 and CDR2 sequences are SGHRS and YFSETQ. J lost 1 base, V lost 5 bases, and 10 bases had no gene match. CDR3 nucleotides: TGCGCCAGCAGTCCGGGACTAGCGGGAGTAGGGGCCCAAGAGACCCAGTACTTC. This sequence encodes CASSPGLAGVGAQETQYF.

The genes are TRBV6-1 and TRBJ1-5, with 9 bases identical to TRBD1. The germline gives CDR1 MNHNS, CDR2 SASEGT. Losses at the gene ends were 4 bases for V and 4 bases for J; bases not matched to a gene: 2. CDR3 size: 14 residues. Here the CDR3 reads CASSAGTGNQPQHF. For the CDR3, the DNA is TGTGCCAGCAGTGCCGGGACAGGGAATCAGCCCCAGCATTTT.